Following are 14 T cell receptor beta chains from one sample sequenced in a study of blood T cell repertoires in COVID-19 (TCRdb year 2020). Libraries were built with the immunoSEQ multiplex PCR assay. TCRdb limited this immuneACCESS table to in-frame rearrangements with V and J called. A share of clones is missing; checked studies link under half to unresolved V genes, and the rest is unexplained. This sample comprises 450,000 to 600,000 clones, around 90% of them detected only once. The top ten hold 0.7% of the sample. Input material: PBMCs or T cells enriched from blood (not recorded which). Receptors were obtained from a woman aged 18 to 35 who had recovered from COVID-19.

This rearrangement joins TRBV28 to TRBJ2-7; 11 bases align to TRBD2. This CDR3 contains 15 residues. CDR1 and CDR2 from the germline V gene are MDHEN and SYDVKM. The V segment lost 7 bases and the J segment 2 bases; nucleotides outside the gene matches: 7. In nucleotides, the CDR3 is TGTGCCAGCAAAGGGGTTAGCGGGGGGGCCTACGAGCAGTACTTC. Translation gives CASKGVSGGAYEQYF.

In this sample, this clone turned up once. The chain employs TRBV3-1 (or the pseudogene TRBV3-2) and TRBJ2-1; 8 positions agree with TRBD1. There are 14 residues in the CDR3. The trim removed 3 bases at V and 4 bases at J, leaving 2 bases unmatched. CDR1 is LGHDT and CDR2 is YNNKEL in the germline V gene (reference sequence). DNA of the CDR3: TGTGCCAGCAGCCAGAGGGACAGGTACAATGAGCAGTTCTTC. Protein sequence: CASSQRDRYNEQFF.

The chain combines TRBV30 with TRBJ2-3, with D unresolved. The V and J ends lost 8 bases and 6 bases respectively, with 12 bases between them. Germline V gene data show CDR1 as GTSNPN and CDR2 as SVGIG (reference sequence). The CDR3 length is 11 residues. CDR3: CALVSVDTQYF. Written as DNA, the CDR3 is TGTGCCCTCGTATCGGTGGATACGCAGTATTTT.

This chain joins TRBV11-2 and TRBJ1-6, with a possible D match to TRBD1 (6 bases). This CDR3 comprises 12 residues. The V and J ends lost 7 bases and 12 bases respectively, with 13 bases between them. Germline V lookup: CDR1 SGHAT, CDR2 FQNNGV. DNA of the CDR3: TGTGCCAGCACCAAGGGGGGGGGACCCCTCCACTTT. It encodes CASTKGGGPLHF. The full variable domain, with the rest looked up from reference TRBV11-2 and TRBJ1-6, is EAGVAQSPRYKIIEKRQSVAFWCNPISGHATLYWYQQILGQGPKLLIQFQNNGVVDDSQLPKDRFSAERLKGVDSTLKIQPAKLEDSAVYLCASTKGGGPLHFGNGTRLTVT.

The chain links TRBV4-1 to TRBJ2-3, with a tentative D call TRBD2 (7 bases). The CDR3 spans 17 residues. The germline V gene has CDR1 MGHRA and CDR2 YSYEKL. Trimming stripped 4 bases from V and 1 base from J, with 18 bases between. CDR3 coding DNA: TGCGCCAGCAGCCCCTACGCTCCGGGGGGCGGCACAGATACGCAGTATTTT. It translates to CASSPYAPGGGTDTQYF.

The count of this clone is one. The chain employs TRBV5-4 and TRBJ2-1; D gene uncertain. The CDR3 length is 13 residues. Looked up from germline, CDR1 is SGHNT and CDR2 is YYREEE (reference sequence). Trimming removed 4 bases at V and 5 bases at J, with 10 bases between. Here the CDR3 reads CASSPRPDNEQFF. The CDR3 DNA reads TGTGCCAGCAGCCCTCGCCCGGACAATGAGCAGTTCTTC.

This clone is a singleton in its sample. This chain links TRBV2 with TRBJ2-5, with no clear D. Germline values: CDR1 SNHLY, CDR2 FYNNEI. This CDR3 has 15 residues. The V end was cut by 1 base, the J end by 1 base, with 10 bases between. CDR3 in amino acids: CASSEGYSPQETQYF. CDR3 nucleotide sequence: TGTGCCAGCAGTGAAGGGTACAGCCCCCAAGAGACCCAGTACTTC. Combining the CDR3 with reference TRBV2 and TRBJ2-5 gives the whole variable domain EPEVTQTPSHQVTQMGQEVILRCVPISNHLYFYWYRQILGQKVEFLVSFYNNEISEKSEIFDDQFSVERPDGSNFTLKIRSTKLEDSAMYFCASSEGYSPQETQYFGPGTRLLVL.

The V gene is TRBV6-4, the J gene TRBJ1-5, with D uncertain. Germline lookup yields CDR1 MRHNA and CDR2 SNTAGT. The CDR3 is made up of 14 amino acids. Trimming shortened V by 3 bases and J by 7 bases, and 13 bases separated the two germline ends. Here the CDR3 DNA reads TGTGCCAGCAGTGAGGCACCCTGGAGGCAGCCCCAGCATTTT. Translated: CASSEAPWRQPQHF.

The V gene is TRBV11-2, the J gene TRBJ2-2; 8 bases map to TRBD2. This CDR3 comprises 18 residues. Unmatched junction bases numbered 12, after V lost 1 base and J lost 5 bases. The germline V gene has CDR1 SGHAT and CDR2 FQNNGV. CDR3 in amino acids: CASSLGRGAYTKTGELFF. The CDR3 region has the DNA TGTGCCAGCAGCTTAGGGCGGGGGGCATACACAAAAACCGGGGAGCTGTTTTTT.

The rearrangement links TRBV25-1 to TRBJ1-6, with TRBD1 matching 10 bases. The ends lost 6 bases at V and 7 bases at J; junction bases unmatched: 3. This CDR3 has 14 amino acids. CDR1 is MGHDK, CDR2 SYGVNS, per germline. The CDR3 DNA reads TGTGCCAGCAGGGCGGACAGGGGGAATTCACCCCTCCACTTT. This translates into CASRADRGNSPLHF.

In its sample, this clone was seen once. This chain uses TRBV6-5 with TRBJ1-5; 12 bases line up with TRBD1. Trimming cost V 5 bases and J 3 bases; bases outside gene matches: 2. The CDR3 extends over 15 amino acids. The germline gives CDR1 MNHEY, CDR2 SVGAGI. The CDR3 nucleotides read TGTGCCAGCAGTCGGGACAGGGGGCTCAATCAGCCCCAGCATTTT. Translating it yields CASSRDRGLNQPQHF.

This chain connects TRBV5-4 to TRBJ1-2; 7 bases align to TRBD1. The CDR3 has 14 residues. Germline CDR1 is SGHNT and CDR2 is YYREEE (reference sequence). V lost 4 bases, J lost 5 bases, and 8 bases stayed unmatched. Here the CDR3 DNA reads TGTGCCAGCAGCCCGACAGGGCACCGGTATGGCTACACCTTC. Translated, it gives CASSPTGHRYGYTF.

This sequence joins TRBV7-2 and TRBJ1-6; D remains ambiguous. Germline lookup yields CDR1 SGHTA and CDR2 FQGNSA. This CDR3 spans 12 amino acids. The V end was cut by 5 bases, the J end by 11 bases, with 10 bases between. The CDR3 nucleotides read TGTGCCAGCAGCGTGGGCATTCCACCCCTCCACTTT. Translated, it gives CASSVGIPPLHF.

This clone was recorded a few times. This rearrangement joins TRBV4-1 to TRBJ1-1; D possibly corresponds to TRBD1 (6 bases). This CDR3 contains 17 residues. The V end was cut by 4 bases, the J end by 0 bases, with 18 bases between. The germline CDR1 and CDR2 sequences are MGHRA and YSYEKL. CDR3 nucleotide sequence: TGCGCCAGCAGCCCCACTGTTCGAGAGGGGGTGAACACTGAAGCTTTCTTT. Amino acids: CASSPTVREGVNTEAFF.